The clone carrying this TCR beta chain showed up just a few times. Its antigen is not known. The data stem from a study of identical twins. From the 5' RACE reads, TCRdb called clonotypes with MiXCR, one entry per CDR3 protein. This repertoire shows about 1.7 million distinct CDR3 sequences, roughly 35% found once; its top ten account for less than 0.35%. Notes on the study in general: Invariant MAIT and iNKT cells may have partly biased zero-insertion analyses.

The V gene's germline CDR1 is SGHRS and CDR2 YFSETQ. Trimming removed 3 bases from V and 2 bases from J, with 20 bases in between. The CDR3 is 17 amino acids. The sequence came from a newborn girl in good health. What was sequenced was cord blood. This chain connects TRBV5-1 to TRBJ1-1; D not resolved. The CDR3: CASSSGRALPKNTEAFF. The CDR3 DNA sequence: TGCGCCAGCAGCTCAGGCCGGGCGCTGCCTAAAAACACTGAAGCTTTCTTT.